The 17 T cell receptor beta chains presented below share a single source sample, sequenced in a study of CD8 T cells in Susac syndrome. cDNA came from about 0.51 to 1 ug RNA primed by random hexamers. TCRdb re-analysed the immunoSEQ multiplex PCR reads in MiXCR, keeping a single row per CDR3 protein. The sample contains some 150,000 distinct CDR3 sequences, approximately 93% of which appear only once. The sequenced sample consisted of CD8+ T cells from PBMCs. The receptors here all came from a human donor in good health.

V and J are TRBV29-1 and TRBJ2-3, with D maybe TRBD2 (5 bases). Germline CDR1 and CDR2: SQVTM and ANQGSEA. V shed 6 bases and J shed 4 bases, with 14 bases lying between them. This CDR3 is built from 13 residues. CDR3 region: CSVELVVSDTQYF. As DNA, the CDR3 is TGCAGCGTGGAACTAGTTGTTTCAGATACGCAGTATTTT.

The rearrangement joins TRBV30 to TRBJ2-1; TRBD1 might be the D (6 bases). Trimming pared 0 bases from V and 8 bases from J, leaving 14 bases between. The CDR3 has 14 amino acids. Germline V lookup: CDR1 GTSNPN, CDR2 SVGIG (reference sequence). DNA of the CDR3: TGTGCCTGGAGTGTGGCAGGGGTATACGATGAGCAGTTCTTC. Its protein is CAWSVAGVYDEQFF.

This chain joins TRBV18 and TRBJ1-5; a possible D gene is TRBD1 (5 bases). With 7 bases removed from V and 4 bases from J, the gap between germline ends came to 11 bases. The germline V gene encodes CDR1 KGHSH and CDR2 LQKENI. The CDR3 is 13 amino acids. CDR3 nucleotides: TGTGCCAGCTACGGGGGAGGGAATCAGCCCCAGCATTTT. Amino acid sequence: CASYGGGNQPQHF.

This clonotype was observed once. This sequence joins TRBV27 and TRBJ2-3; D may correspond to TRBD1 or TRBD2 (5 bases each). V shed 1 base and J shed 0 bases, with 11 bases lying between them. CDR1 is MNHEY and CDR2 is SMNVEV in the germline V gene (reference sequence). This CDR3 has 16 amino acids. The CDR3 DNA reads TGTGCCAGCAGTTTATTGGGACCACCTAGCACAGATACGCAGTATTTT. Its protein is CASSLLGPPSTDTQYF.

This rearrangement joins TRBV9 to TRBJ2-1; 10 bases match TRBD2. The germline V gene encodes CDR1 SGDLS and CDR2 YYNGEE. J gave up 15 bases and V 4 bases, and 7 bases lay outside the gene matches. This CDR3 spans 12 amino acids. DNA of the CDR3: TGTGCCAGCAGCTCCCTAGCGGGGGCGGTGTTCTTC. Amino acids: CASSSLAGAVFF.

The V call is TRBV15, the J call TRBJ2-5; D tentatively fits TRBD1 or TRBD2 (5 bases each). CDR1 is LNHNV and CDR2 is YYDKDF in the germline V gene (reference sequence). V lost 5 bases to trimming and J lost 5 bases, with 18 bases between them. The CDR3 totals 15 residues. As DNA, the CDR3 is TGTGCCACCAGCGACCGGGACGGCTCCCTGGAGACCCAGTACTTC. Residues: CATSDRDGSLETQYF.

This clonotype occurred once. The rearrangement links TRBV19 to TRBJ2-3, with D possibly TRBD2 on 5 matching bases. The CDR3 sequence is 13 residues long. Trimming shortened V by 7 bases and J by 6 bases, and 14 bases separated the two germline ends. Germline V gene lookup returns CDR1 LNHDA and CDR2 SQIVND (reference sequence). The CDR3 nucleotides are TGTGCCAGTAATGATGAGGACTGGGATACGCAGTATTTT. It codes for CASNDEDWDTQYF.

The chain has TRBV1 and TRBJ2-1; no DNA check was done on the table's D call, TRBD2. TRBV1 is shown as a pseudogene. CDR3 length: 16 residues. The CDR3 loop is CTSSRPVSGTSNEQFF. CDR3 bases: TGCACCAGCAGTCGCCCGGTTAGCGGAACCTCCAATGAGCAGTTCTTC.

This clonotype was found once. The chain has TRBV13 and TRBJ1-1, with D unclear. The CDR3 is 13 residues long. Deletions cut 2 bases from V and 3 bases from J, with 7 bases between. Germline loops: CDR1 PRHDT, CDR2 FYEKMQ (reference sequence). DNA of the CDR3: TGTGCCAGCAGCTTAAACGAGGACACTGAAGCTTTCTTT. The encoded protein is CASSLNEDTEAFF.

V is TRBV27 and J is TRBJ2-7; D may be TRBD1 (5 bases). Trimming removed 5 bases from V and 3 bases from J, with 14 bases in between. Germline values: CDR1 MNHEY, CDR2 SMNVEV (reference sequence). The CDR3 is 14 amino acids. The chain's CDR3 is CASSPTVRFYEQYF. CDR3 DNA sequence: TGTGCCAGCAGTCCGACAGTCAGATTCTACGAGCAGTACTTC.

The chain carries TRBV19 and TRBJ2-1; 10 nucleotides align to TRBD2. V was clipped by 6 bases and J by 1 base; unmatched bases: 6. The CDR3 covers 16 residues. Germline V gene sequence: CDR1 LNHDA, CDR2 SQIVND (reference sequence). The CDR3 protein is CASRPAGGASYNEQFF. The CDR3 DNA is TGTGCCAGTAGGCCAGCGGGAGGGGCGTCCTACAATGAGCAGTTCTTC.

J is TRBJ2-7 and V is TRBV7-6, with D hard to call. The CDR3 has 13 amino acids. V was cut by 3 bases and J by 3 bases, with 9 bases left in between. The germline V gene has CDR1 SGHVS and CDR2 FNYEAQ. The chain's CDR3 is CASSLSEYYEQYF. CDR3 coding DNA: TGTGCCAGCAGCTTGAGCGAGTACTACGAGCAGTACTTC. The complete variable domain, with remaining parts taken from reference TRBV7-6 and TRBJ2-7, reads GAGVSQSPRYKVTKRGQDVALRCDPISGHVSLYWYRQALGQGPEFLTYFNYEAQQDKSGLPNDRFSAERPEGSISTLTIQRTEQRDSAMYRCASSLSEYYEQYFGPGTRLTVT.

V and J are TRBV3-1 and TRBJ1-2; the D is unclear. The germline gives CDR1 LGHDT, CDR2 YNNKEL (reference sequence). V was trimmed by 2 bases and J by 8 bases, leaving 15 bases between them. This CDR3 contains 14 residues. The CDR3 protein is CASSQPNHPRGYTF. The CDR3 DNA sequence: TGTGCCAGCAGCCAACCGAACCATCCTAGGGGCTACACCTTC.

The rearrangement uses TRBV28 and TRBJ2-1, with D uncertain. CDR1 is MDHEN, CDR2 SYDVKM, per germline. CDR3 length: 13 residues. V was shortened by 2 bases and J by 3 bases, with 5 bases between the two germline ends. For the CDR3, the DNA is TGTGCCAGCAGTTTACCAAACTACAATGAGCAGTTCTTC. It is translated as CASSLPNYNEQFF.

This clonotype appeared a few times. The V call is TRBV12-3 or TRBV12-4, the J call TRBJ2-7; D might be TRBD2 (5 bases). Trimming cost V 4 bases and J 4 bases, with 8 bases left between them. The CDR3 loop spans 12 amino acids. The CDR3 sequence: CASSWTSYEQYF. Here the CDR3 DNA reads TGTGCCAGCAGTTGGACTTCATACGAGCAGTACTTC.

The rearrangement links TRBV19 to TRBJ2-1; D might be TRBD1 or TRBD2, each matching 6 bases. Germline CDR1 is LNHDA and CDR2 is SQIVND (reference sequence). CDR3 length: 15 residues. The V end was cut by 1 base, the J end by 5 bases, with 12 bases between. The CDR3 DNA sequence: TGTGCCAGTAGTATAGGATGGGGGGCCGACAATGAGCAGTTCTTC. As protein: CASSIGWGADNEQFF.

The V gene is TRBV7-8, the J gene TRBJ2-2, with a tentative D call TRBD2 (5 bases). Per the germline V gene, CDR1 is SGHVS and CDR2 is FQNEAQ. Deletions cut 3 bases from V and 6 bases from J, with 11 bases between. The CDR3 covers 14 residues. The CDR3 loop reads CASSFPPGAGELFF. The CDR3 DNA follows: TGTGCCAGCAGCTTTCCCCCCGGGGCCGGGGAGCTGTTTTTT. The full variable domain, in which reference TRBV7-8 and TRBJ2-2 provide the parts outside the CDR3, is GAGVSQSPRYKVAKRGQDVALRCDPISGHVSLFWYQQALGQGPEFLTYFQNEAQLDKSGLPSDRFFAERPEGSVSTLKIQRTQQEDSAVYLCASSFPPGAGELFFGEGSRLTVL.